The clone carrying this T cell receptor (beta chain) was detected a few times. The data originate from a study of T-cell reconstitution after alpha-beta-depleted transplantation in children. The TCRbeta library was prepared with unique molecular identifiers. TCRdb reanalysed the PCR reads using MiXCR and keeps one entry per CDR3 protein. The table lists some 830,000 distinct CDR3 sequences, 16% of them singletons. The germline gives CDR1 MGHRA, CDR2 YSYEKL. Trimming left V 1 base short and J 5 bases short, with 12 bases between. The CDR3 loop spans 15 amino acids. The clonotype comes from a male patient aged 10-17 years who had a stem cell transplant for acute lymphoblastic leukemia, so the T cells may come from the graft donor. Source: PBMCs, mostly from graft donor cells, taken 360 days after TCRalphabeta/CD19-depleted stem cell transplant. V is TRBV4-1 and J is TRBJ2-1; D unclear. The CDR3: CASSQVRFVNNEQFF. The CDR3 region has the DNA TGCGCCAGCAGCCAAGTTAGGTTTGTAAACAATGAGCAGTTCTTC.